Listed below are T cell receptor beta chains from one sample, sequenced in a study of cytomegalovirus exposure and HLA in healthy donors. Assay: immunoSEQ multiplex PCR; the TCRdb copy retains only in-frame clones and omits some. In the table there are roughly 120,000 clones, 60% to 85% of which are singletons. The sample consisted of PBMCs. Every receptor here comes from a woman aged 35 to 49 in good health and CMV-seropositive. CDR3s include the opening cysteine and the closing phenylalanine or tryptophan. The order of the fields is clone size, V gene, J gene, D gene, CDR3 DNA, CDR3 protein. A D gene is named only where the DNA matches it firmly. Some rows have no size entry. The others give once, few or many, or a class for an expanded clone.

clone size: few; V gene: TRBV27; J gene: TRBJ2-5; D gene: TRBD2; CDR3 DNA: TGTGCCAGCTCCCCTGGGACTAGCGGAGAGACCCAGTACTTC; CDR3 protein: CASSPGTSGETQYF
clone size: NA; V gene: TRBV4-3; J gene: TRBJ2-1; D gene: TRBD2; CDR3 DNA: TGCGCCAGCAGCCAAGATTGGGAGCGGGACCGCTCGTTCCTGTACAATGAGCAGTTCTTC; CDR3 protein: CASSQDWERDRSFLYNEQFF
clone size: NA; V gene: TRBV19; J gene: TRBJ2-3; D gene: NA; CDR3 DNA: TGTGCCAGTAGCACTCGGGGGAGTTTGTCAGATACGCAGTATTTT; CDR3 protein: CASSTRGSLSDTQYF
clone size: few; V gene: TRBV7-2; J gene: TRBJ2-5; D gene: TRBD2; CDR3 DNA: TGTGCCAGCAGCTTAGAACCTAGCGGAGAGACCCAGTACTTC; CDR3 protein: CASSLEPSGETQYF
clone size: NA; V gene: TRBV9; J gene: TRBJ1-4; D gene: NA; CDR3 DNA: TGTGCCAGCAGCCGCCGGGACGGTATCGGGGGTGAAAAACTGTTTTTT; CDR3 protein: CASSRRDGIGGEKLFF
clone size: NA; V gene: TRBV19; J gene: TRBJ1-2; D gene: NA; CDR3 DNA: TGTGCCAGTAGTATAGTGGGCTCACCTGGGAACTATGGCTACACCTTC; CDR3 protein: CASSIVGSPGNYGYTF
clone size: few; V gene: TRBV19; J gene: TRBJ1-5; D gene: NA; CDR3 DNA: TGTGCCAGTAGTTGGTCAGGGGCCGGGCAGCCCCAGCATTTT; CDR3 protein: CASSWSGAGQPQHF
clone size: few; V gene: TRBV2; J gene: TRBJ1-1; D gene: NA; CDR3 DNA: TGTGCCAGCAGTGTCTCGGGGGGGACTGAAGCTTTCTTT; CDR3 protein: CASSVSGGTEAFF
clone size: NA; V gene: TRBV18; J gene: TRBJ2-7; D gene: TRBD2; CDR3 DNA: TGTGCCAGCTCAAAACTAGCGGGACCCTACGAGCAGTACTTC; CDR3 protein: CASSKLAGPYEQYF
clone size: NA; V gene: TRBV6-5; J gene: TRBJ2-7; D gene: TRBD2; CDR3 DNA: TGTGCCAGCAGTTACGTTGCGGGAGCCAACGAGCAGTACTTC; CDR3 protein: CASSYVAGANEQYF
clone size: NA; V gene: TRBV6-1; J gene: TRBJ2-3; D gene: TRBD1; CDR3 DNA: TGTGCCAGCAGTGAAGAGACAGGGGGCGCAGATACGCAGTATTTT; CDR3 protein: CASSEETGGADTQYF
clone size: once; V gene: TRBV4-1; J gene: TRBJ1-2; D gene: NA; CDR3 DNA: TGCGCCAGCAGCCAAGATACCGGGGCCGGCGGGAAGGCTGGCTACACCTTC; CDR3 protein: CASSQDTGAGGKAGYTF
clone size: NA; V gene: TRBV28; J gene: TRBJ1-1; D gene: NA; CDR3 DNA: TGTGCCAGCAGTTTTTTCCGAATAGCGGTAGCGAACACTGAAGCTTTCTTT; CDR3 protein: CASSFFRIAVANTEAFF
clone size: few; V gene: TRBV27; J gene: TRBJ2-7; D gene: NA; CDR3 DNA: TGTGCCAGCAGTCCAACCGTCGGGGGAAACGAGCAGTACTTC; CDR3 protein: CASSPTVGGNEQYF
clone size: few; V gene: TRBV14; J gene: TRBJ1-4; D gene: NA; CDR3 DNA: TGTGCCAGCAGCCAAGACTTTGGACGAGCGGAACTGTTTTTT; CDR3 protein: CASSQDFGRAELFF
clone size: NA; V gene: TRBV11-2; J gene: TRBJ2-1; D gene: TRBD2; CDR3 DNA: TGTGCCGTAGCGGGAGTCCCTCGTTACAATGAGCAGTTCTTC; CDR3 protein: CAVAGVPRYNEQFF
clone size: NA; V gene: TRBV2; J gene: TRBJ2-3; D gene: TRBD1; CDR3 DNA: TGTGCCAGCAGCCGAGACAGGGGTTCAGATACGCAGTATTTT; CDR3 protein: CASSRDRGSDTQYF
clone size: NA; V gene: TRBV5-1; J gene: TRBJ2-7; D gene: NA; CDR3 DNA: TGCGCCAGCAGCTTGGCCGGGGATGTTGTTCACGAGCAGTACTTC; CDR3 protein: CASSLAGDVVHEQYF
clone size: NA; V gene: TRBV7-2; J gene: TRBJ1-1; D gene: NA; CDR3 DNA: TGTGCCAGCAGCCTCACACTGAACACTGAAGCTTTCTTT; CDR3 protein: CASSLTLNTEAFF
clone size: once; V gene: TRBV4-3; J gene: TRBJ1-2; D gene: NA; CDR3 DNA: TGCGCCAGCAGCCAAGGATCCGTCGCCGGGACAATGAACTATGGCTACACCTTC; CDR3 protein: CASSQGSVAGTMNYGYTF
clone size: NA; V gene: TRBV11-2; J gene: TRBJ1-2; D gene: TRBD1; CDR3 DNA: TGTGCCAGCAGCCCCCCCCGAGGGACAGTATCCTATGGCTACACCTTC; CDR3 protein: CASSPPRGTVSYGYTF
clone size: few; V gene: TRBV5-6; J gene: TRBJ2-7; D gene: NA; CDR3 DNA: TGTGCCAGCAGCTCGGCGGGGATAGGGGCCTACGAGCAGTACTTC; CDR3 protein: CASSSAGIGAYEQYF
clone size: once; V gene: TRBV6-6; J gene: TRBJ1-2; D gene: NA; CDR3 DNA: TGTGCCACCCACCGGGAGGGAGGCTACACCTTC; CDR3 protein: CATHREGGYTF
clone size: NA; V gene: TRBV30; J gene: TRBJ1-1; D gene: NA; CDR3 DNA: TGTGCCTGGAGCCCAGGGCAGGCTTTCTTT; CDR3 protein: CAWSPGQAFF
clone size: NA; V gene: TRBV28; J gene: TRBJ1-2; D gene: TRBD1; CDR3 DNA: TGTGCCAGCAGTTTCTCCCGGGACAGGAATTATGGCTACACCTTC; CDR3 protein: CASSFSRDRNYGYTF
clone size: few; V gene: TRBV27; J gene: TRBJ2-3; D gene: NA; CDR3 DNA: TGTGCCAGCACCCAGACCAGGGGATCTAGCACAGATACGCAGTATTTT; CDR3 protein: CASTQTRGSSTDTQYF
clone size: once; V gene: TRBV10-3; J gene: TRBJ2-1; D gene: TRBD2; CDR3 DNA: TGTGCCATCAGGAGGCACGGGGGGGATGAGCAGTTCTTC; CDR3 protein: CAIRRHGGDEQFF
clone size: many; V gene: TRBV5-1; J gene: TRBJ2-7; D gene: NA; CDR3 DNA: TGCGCCAGCAGCTTCAGGGTATCGCGCGAGCAGTACTTC; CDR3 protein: CASSFRVSREQYF
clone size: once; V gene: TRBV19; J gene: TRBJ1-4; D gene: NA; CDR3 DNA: TGTGCCAGTAGCGCAAATACCCCAGGCATGGGGAGGGAAAAACTGTTTTTT; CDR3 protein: CASSANTPGMGREKLFF
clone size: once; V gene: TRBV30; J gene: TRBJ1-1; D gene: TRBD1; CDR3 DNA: TGTGCCTGGACCGGTTGGAGGACAGGGAATCTCGGGACTGAAGCTTTCTTT; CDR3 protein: CAWTGWRTGNLGTEAFF
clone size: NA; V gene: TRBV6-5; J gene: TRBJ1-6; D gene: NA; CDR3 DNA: TGTGCCAGCAGTTCATCAAATTCACCCCTCCACTTT; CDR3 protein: CASSSSNSPLHF
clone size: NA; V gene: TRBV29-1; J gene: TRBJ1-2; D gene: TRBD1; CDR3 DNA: TGCAGCGTTGATATGCGGACAGGGTATTATGGCTACACCTTC; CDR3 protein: CSVDMRTGYYGYTF
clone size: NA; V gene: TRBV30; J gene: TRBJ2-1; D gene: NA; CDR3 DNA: TGTGCCTGGGGGCCGGTTGTTGAGCAGTTCTTC; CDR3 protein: CAWGPVVEQFF
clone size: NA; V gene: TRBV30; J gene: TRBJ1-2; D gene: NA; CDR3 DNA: TGTGCCTGGGTTAGAGTCAGGGGTAACTATGGCTACACCTTC; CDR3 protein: CAWVRVRGNYGYTF
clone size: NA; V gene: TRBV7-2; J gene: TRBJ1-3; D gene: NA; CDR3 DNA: TGTGCCAGCAGCTTGGGGGACAACGGAAACACCATATATTTT; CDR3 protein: CASSLGDNGNTIYF
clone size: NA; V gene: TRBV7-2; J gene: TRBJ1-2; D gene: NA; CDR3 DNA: TGTGCCAGCAGCTTAGGGTCAGGGGCCTATGGCTACACCTTC; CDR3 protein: CASSLGSGAYGYTF
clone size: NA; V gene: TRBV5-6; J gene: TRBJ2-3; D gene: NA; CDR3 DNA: TGTGCCAGCAGCCTACAGACAGCCCGACCTAGCACAGATACGCAGTATTTT; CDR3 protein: CASSLQTARPSTDTQYF
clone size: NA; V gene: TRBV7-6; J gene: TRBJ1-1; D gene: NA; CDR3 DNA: TGTGCCAGCAGCTTAGAGGCGGGGGGGAACACTGAAGCTTTCTTT; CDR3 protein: CASSLEAGGNTEAFF
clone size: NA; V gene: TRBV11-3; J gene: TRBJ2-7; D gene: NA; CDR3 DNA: TGTGCCAGCAGCCTCGGATCTTTGGCGAGCGGGGAGCAGTACTTC; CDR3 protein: CASSLGSLASGEQYF
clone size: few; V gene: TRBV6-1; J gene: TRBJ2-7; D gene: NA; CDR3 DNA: TGTGCCAGCAGTGGTTTCGGGAGCCTTTACGAGCAGTACTTC; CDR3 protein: CASSGFGSLYEQYF
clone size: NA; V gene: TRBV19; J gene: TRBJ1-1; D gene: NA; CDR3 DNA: TGTGCCAGTACTCTCCGGGTAAACACTGAAGCTTTCTTT; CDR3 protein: CASTLRVNTEAFF
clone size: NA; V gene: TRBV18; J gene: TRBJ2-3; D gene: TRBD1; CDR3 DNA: TGTGCCAGCTCAGACGGGAACAGGGGTACGCAGTATTTT; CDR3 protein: CASSDGNRGTQYF
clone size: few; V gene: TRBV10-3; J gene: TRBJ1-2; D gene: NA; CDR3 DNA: TGTGCCATCAGTGGGGGGCTTAGGGGCGGCTATGGCTACACCTTC; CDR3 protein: CAISGGLRGGYGYTF
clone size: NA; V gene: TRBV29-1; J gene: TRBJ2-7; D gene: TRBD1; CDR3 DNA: TGCAGCGTTGGGGGGACAGGGGCCTACGAGCAGTACTTC; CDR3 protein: CSVGGTGAYEQYF
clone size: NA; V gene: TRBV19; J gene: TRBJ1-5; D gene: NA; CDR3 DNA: TGTGCCAGTAGTGCTCGACAGGCCAGAGGGAATAGCAATCAGCCCCAGCATTTT; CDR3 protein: CASSARQARGNSNQPQHF